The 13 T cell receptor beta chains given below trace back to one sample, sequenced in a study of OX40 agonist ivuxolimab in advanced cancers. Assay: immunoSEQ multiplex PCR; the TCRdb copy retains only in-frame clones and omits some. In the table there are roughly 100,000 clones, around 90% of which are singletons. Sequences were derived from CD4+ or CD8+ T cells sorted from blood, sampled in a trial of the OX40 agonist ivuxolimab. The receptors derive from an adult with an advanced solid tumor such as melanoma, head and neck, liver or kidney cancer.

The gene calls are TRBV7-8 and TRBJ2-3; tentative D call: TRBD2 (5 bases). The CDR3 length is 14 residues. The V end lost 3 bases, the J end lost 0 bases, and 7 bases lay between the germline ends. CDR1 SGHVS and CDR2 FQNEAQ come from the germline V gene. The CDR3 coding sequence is TGTGCCAGCAGCTTGCGGGCTAGCACAGATACGCAGTATTTT. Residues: CASSLRASTDTQYF.

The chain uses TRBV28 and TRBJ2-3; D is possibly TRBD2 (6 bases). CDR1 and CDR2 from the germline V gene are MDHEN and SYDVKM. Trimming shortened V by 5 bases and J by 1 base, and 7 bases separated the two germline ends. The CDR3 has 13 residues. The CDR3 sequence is CASSPGGTDTQYF. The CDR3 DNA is TGTGCCAGCAGTCCGGGGGGCACAGATACGCAGTATTTT.

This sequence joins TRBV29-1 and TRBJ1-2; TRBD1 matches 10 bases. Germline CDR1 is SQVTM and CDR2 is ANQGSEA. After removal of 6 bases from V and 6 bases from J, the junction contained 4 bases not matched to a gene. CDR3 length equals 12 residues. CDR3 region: CSVSGTGDGYTF. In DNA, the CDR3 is TGCAGCGTATCCGGGACAGGGGATGGCTACACCTTC.

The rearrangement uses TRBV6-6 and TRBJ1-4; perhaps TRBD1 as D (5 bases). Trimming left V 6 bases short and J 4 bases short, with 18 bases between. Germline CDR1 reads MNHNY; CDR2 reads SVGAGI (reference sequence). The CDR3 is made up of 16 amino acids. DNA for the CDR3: TGTGCCAGCAGCCCCTTTGGGGGGTTCCTTAATGAAAAACTGTTTTTT. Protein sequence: CASSPFGGFLNEKLFF.

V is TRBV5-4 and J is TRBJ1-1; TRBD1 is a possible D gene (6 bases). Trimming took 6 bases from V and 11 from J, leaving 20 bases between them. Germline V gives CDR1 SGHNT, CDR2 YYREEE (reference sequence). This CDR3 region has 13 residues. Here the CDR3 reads CASTMIQGSGAFF. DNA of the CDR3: TGTGCCAGCACCATGATACAGGGATCGGGGGCTTTCTTT. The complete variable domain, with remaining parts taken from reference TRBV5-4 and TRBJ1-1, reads ETGVTQSPTHLIKTRGQQVTLRCSSQSGHNTVSWYQQALGQGPQFIFQYYREEENGRGNFPPRFSGLQFPNYSSELNVNALELDDSALYLCASTMIQGSGAFFGQGTRLTVV.

The DNA for the CDR3 is TGTGCCAGCAGCGTAGATGACGGTTATAGCAATCAGCCCCAGCATTTT. Residues: CASSVDDGYSNQPQHF. The chain has TRBV9 and TRBJ1-5; D not certain. This CDR3 has 16 amino acids. In germline, CDR1 is SGDLS, CDR2 YYNGEE. The V gene lost 0 bases and the J gene lost 0 bases, with 10 bases spanning the gap.

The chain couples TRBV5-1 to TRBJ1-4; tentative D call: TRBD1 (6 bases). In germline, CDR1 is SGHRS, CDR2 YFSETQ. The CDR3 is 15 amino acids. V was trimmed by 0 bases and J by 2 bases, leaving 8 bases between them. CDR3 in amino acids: CASSLGTGTNEKLFF. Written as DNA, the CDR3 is TGCGCCAGCAGCTTGGGTACAGGGACTAATGAAAAACTGTTTTTT.

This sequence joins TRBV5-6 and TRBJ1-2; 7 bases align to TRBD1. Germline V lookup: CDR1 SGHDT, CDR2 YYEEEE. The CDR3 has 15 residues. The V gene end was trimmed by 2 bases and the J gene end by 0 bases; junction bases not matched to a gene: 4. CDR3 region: CASSFADRSNYGYTF. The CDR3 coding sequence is TGTGCCAGCAGCTTTGCGGACAGGTCTAACTATGGCTACACCTTC.

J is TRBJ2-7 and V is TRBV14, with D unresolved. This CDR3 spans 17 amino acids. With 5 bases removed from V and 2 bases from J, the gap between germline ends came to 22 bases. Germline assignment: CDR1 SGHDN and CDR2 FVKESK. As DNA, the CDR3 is TGTGCCAGCAGCTCTATAGGTCTATTCGGAGTTCCCTACGAGCAGTACTTC. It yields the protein CASSSIGLFGVPYEQYF.

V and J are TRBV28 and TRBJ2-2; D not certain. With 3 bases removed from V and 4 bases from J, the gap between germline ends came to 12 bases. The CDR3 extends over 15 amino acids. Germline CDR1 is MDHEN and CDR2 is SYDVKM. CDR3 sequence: CASSFGDRVTGELFF. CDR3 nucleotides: TGTGCCAGCAGTTTCGGAGACCGAGTCACCGGGGAGCTGTTTTTT. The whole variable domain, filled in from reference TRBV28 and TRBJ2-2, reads DVKVTQSSRYLVKRTGEKVFLECVQDMDHENMFWYRQDPGLGLRLIYFSYDVKMKEKGDIPEGYSVSREKKERFSLILESASTNQTSMYLCASSFGDRVTGELFFGEGSRLTVL.

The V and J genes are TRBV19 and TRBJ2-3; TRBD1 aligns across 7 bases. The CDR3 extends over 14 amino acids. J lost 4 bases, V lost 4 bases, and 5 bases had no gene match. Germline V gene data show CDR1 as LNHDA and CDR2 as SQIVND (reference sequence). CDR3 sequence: CASSKGAVADTQYF. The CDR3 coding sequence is TGTGCCAGTAGTAAGGGGGCTGTGGCAGATACGCAGTATTTT.

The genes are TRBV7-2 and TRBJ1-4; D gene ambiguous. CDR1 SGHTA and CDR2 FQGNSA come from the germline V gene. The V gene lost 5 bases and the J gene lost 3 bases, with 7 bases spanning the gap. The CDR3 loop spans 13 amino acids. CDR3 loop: CASSGPPNEKLFF. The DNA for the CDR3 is TGTGCCAGCAGCGGCCCCCCTAATGAAAAACTGTTTTTT.

This CDR3 reads CASNRRQGSNTEAFF. The CDR3 coding sequence is TGTGCCAGCAACCGAAGACAGGGGTCGAACACTGAAGCTTTCTTT. This chain connects TRBV13 to TRBJ1-1; 8 bases map to TRBD1. The CDR3 has 15 amino acids. V lost 7 bases, J lost 1 base, and 8 bases stayed unmatched. The germline CDR1 and CDR2 sequences are PRHDT and FYEKMQ (reference sequence).